The 23 T cell receptor beta chains reported below all come from one sample, sequenced in a study of T cell responses to AZD1222 COVID-19 vaccine. TCRdb's copy holds only in-frame clones and misses some; the assay was immunoSEQ multiplex PCR. The table lists under 170,000 clones, roughly 90% of them singletons. The input for sequencing was peripheral blood, taken 28 days after the second AZD1222 dose. These receptor sequences come from an adult who received the AZD1222 COVID-19 vaccine.

V and J are TRBV4-2 and TRBJ1-3; no firm D call. This CDR3 is built from 17 residues. Germline V gene lookup returns CDR1 LGHNA and CDR2 YNFKEQ. Deletions cut 6 bases from V and 0 bases from J, with 18 bases between. The CDR3 protein is CASRQNPAGSSGNTIYF. DNA for the CDR3: TGTGCCAGCAGACAGAACCCGGCTGGGAGCTCTGGAAACACCATATATTTT.

This chain uses TRBV14 with TRBJ2-3; possible D gene TRBD2, 6 bases. This CDR3 has 16 amino acids. Germline V lookup: CDR1 SGHDN, CDR2 FVKESK. Trimming removed 2 bases from V and 2 bases from J, with 14 bases in between. The CDR3 region is CASSQPKGGTTDTQYF. The CDR3 DNA sequence: TGTGCCAGCAGCCAACCAAAGGGCGGGACCACAGATACGCAGTATTTT.

V gene TRBV3-1 (or the pseudogene TRBV3-2) combines with J gene TRBJ2-7, with 9 bases lining up with TRBD2. CDR3 size: 15 residues. Germline CDR1 LGHDT, CDR2 YNNKEL (reference sequence). V lost 2 bases and J lost 3; bases outside the gene matches: 5. CDR3 protein: CASSQQAGGHYEQYF. DNA of the CDR3: TGTGCCAGCAGCCAACAAGCGGGAGGACACTACGAGCAGTACTTC.

This chain joins TRBV5-1 and TRBJ2-3, with TRBD2 matching 9 bases. Trimming took 1 base from V and 6 from J; bases not matched to a gene: 18. This CDR3 has 19 amino acids. Germline assignment: CDR1 SGHRS and CDR2 YFSETQ. CDR3 protein: CASSLTEAGGLARDDTQYF. CDR3 nucleotides: TGCGCCAGCAGCTTGACTGAAGCGGGAGGACTAGCGAGGGACGATACGCAGTATTTT.

V is TRBV29-1 and J is TRBJ2-2; D gene unclear. The germline V gene encodes CDR1 SQVTM and CDR2 ANQGSEA. Trimming cost V 6 bases and J 7 bases, with 9 bases left between them. The CDR3 sequence is 11 residues long. CDR3 bases: TGCAGCGTGGCCGCAAGCGGGGAGCTGTTTTTT. This codes for CSVAASGELFF.

The rearrangement joins TRBV5-1 to TRBJ1-2; D is possibly TRBD1 (6 bases). This CDR3 spans 15 amino acids. V lost 4 bases and J 0 bases, leaving 13 bases between the germline ends. From germline, CDR1 is SGHRS and CDR2 YFSETQ. The CDR3 protein is CASSPDGTSNYGYTF. CDR3 bases: TGCGCCAGCAGCCCCGATGGGACATCTAACTATGGCTACACCTTC.

The rearrangement links TRBV20-1 to TRBJ1-1; unclear D gene. The CDR3 spans 11 residues. CDR1 and CDR2 from the germline V gene are DFQATT and SNEGSKA (reference sequence). The V end was cut by 6 bases, the J end by 1 base, with 6 bases between. The CDR3 DNA reads TGCAGTGCGATAGGGAACACTGAAGCTTTCTTT. This gives the protein CSAIGNTEAFF.

The V call is TRBV6-5, the J call TRBJ1-5; no firm D call. Germline CDR1 reads MNHEY; CDR2 reads SVGAGI. V was clipped by 6 bases and J by 0 bases, with 9 bases between them. The CDR3 runs to 14 residues. In DNA form, the CDR3 reads TGTGCCAGCAGCCGCCGCCATAGCAATCAGCCCCAGCATTTT. It is translated as CASSRRHSNQPQHF.

The chain carries TRBV19 and TRBJ1-5; no definite D call. The CDR3 runs 15 residues. V lost 0 bases, J lost 9 bases, and 15 bases lay in between. Germline values: CDR1 LNHDA, CDR2 SQIVND (reference sequence). This CDR3 reads CASSIDLGLYRPQHF. The DNA of the CDR3 is TGTGCCAGTAGTATAGATCTGGGGTTATATCGGCCCCAGCATTTT.

The rearrangement uses TRBV7-9 and TRBJ2-1; 11 bases fit TRBD2. V shed 1 base, J shed 13 bases, and the junction held 6 bases outside the gene matches. The germline V gene has CDR1 SEHNR and CDR2 FQNEAQ (reference sequence). This CDR3 contains 14 residues. CDR3 in amino acids: CASSLVLAGGVQFF. For the CDR3, the DNA is TGTGCCAGCAGCTTAGTTTTAGCGGGAGGGGTACAGTTCTTC.

The gene calls are TRBV29-1 and TRBJ2-7, with 10 bases lining up with TRBD1. V gave up 7 bases and J gave up 6 bases; unmatched junction bases: 9. Germline-derived CDR1 and CDR2 are SQVTM and ANQGSEA. The CDR3 runs to 13 residues. The CDR3 region has the DNA TGCAGCGCCGAGGTTCGGACAGGGGGCGAGCAGTACTTC. Its protein is CSAEVRTGGEQYF.

The CDR3 protein is CASSLLSGLAGEGDTQYF. In DNA form, the CDR3 reads TGTGCCAGCAGTTTATTGTCCGGACTAGCGGGAGAGGGAGATACGCAGTATTTT. J is TRBJ2-3 and V is TRBV27, with 13 bases lining up with TRBD2. V lost 1 base, J lost 5 bases, and 9 bases stayed unmatched. This CDR3 contains 18 residues. Germline-derived CDR1 and CDR2 are MNHEY and SMNVEV (reference sequence).

This clone has a single count. The chain recombines TRBV19 with TRBJ1-5, with 9 bases matching TRBD1. V dropped 5 bases and J dropped 3; count of bases not matched to a gene: 8. The CDR3 is 16 amino acids. Germline CDR1 LNHDA, CDR2 SQIVND (reference sequence). CDR3 amino acids: CASSGVYRGLNQPQHF. As DNA, the CDR3 is TGTGCCAGTAGTGGGGTATACAGGGGGCTCAATCAGCCCCAGCATTTT.

The gene calls are TRBV9 and TRBJ2-1, with unresolved D. The CDR3 has 13 residues. V was clipped by 3 bases and J by 3 bases, with 7 bases between them. Germline CDR1 and CDR2: SGDLS and YYNGEE. DNA for the CDR3: TGTGCCAGCAGCGACTCTGGCTACAATGAGCAGTTCTTC. Translated, it gives CASSDSGYNEQFF.

The rearrangement links TRBV6-6 to TRBJ1-5; D ambiguous. Germline-derived CDR1 and CDR2 are MNHNY and SVGAGI (reference sequence). V was clipped by 8 bases and J by 2 bases, with 7 bases between them. This CDR3 is 12 amino acids long. The CDR3 bases are TGTGCCAGCCCAAAGGGCAATCAGCCCCAGCATTTT. As protein: CASPKGNQPQHF.

This clone appeared once. The chain couples TRBV4-1 to TRBJ2-7; D possibly corresponds to TRBD2 (5 bases). There are 14 residues in the CDR3. Germline values: CDR1 MGHRA, CDR2 YSYEKL. Trimming cost V 0 bases and J 5 bases, with 11 bases left between them. The chain's CDR3 is CASSQEGRRDEQYF. As DNA, the CDR3 is TGCGCCAGCAGCCAAGAAGGGAGACGGGACGAGCAGTACTTC.

The chain has TRBV29-1 and TRBJ1-5; D is uncertain. CDR3 length equals 14 residues. The germline V and J ends were trimmed by 4 bases and 2 bases, with 12 bases remaining between them. Germline assignment: CDR1 SQVTM and CDR2 ANQGSEA. The DNA for the CDR3 is TGCAGCGTTGCCCCCGACGGAGGCAATCAGCCCCAGCATTTT. It specifies CSVAPDGGNQPQHF.

This chain connects TRBV5-4 to TRBJ1-1; D is undetermined. Trimming shortened V by 3 bases and J by 8 bases, and 11 bases separated the two germline ends. Germline loops: CDR1 SGHNT, CDR2 YYREEE (reference sequence). This CDR3 is built from 12 residues. CDR3 nucleotides: TGTGCCAGCAGCTCTAGAACATCGGAAGCTTTCTTT. This encodes CASSSRTSEAFF.

The rearrangement links TRBV5-6 to TRBJ2-3; no definite D call. CDR3 length equals 12 residues. The V gene's germline CDR1 is SGHDT and CDR2 YYEEEE. The V gene lost 7 bases and the J gene lost 2 bases, with 8 bases spanning the gap. This CDR3 is CASFSHTDTQYF. CDR3 DNA: TGTGCCAGCTTTAGTCACACAGATACGCAGTATTTT.

The chain couples TRBV5-1 to TRBJ1-5, with 8 bases aligning to TRBD1. The length of the CDR3 is 15 residues. From germline, CDR1 is SGHRS and CDR2 YFSETQ. Trimming took 4 bases from V and 4 from J; bases not matched to a gene: 7. The CDR3: CASSPGQGFNQPQHF. The CDR3 DNA follows: TGCGCCAGCAGCCCAGGACAGGGTTTTAATCAGCCCCAGCATTTT.

The chain has TRBV19 and TRBJ1-1; D unclear. The CDR3 is made up of 14 amino acids. Trimming took 4 bases from V and 5 from J, leaving 14 bases between them. Germline V gene data show CDR1 as LNHDA and CDR2 as SQIVND (reference sequence). CDR3 residues: CASSTPAGWTEAFF. The CDR3 DNA sequence: TGTGCCAGTAGTACCCCAGCGGGTTGGACTGAAGCTTTCTTT.

This clone was detected once. The rearrangement joins TRBV19 to TRBJ2-1, with D possibly being TRBD1 or TRBD2 (5 bases each). Germline CDR1 and CDR2: LNHDA and SQIVND (reference sequence). CDR3 length: 15 residues. The V and J ends lost 7 bases and 0 bases respectively, with 13 bases between them. CDR3 sequence: CASTTGRFSYNEQFF. Written as DNA, the CDR3 is TGTGCCAGTACCACGGGACGGTTCTCCTACAATGAGCAGTTCTTC.

J is TRBJ1-2 and V is TRBV19; a weak D match, TRBD1 (6 bases). The CDR3 covers 14 residues. Germline CDR1 reads LNHDA; CDR2 reads SQIVND (reference sequence). With 7 bases removed from V and 4 bases from J, the gap between germline ends came to 16 bases. CDR3 sequence: CASTNSGGSYGYTF. CDR3 nucleotide sequence: TGTGCCAGTACCAACTCCGGGGGCTCCTATGGCTACACCTTC.